This T cell receptor beta chain was captured in a study of OX40 agonist ivuxolimab in advanced cancers. Study as a whole: At doses from 0.01 to 10 mg/kg, patients were given intravenous ivuxolimab every 2 weeks. Age averaged about 62 years (range 23 to 79), and about 86% were male. Of the patients, three showed partial responses, one with hepatocellular carcinoma and two with cutaneous melanoma.

Study observations and caveats: Low normalized T-cell clonal expansion also characterized some of the nonresponders.

This table comes from immunoSEQ multiplex PCR, and its TCRdb copy is limited to in-frame clones, with some not included. Of some 96,000 clones in the sample, 75% to 90% were seen once. In regard to this clone: Its cognate antigen is unknown.

After removal of 0 bases from V and 7 bases from J, the junction contained 4 bases not matched to a gene. This CDR3 is built from 16 residues. CDR1 is MNHNY, CDR2 SVGAGI, per germline (reference sequence). This chain joins TRBV6-6 and TRBJ1-5; 12 positions agree with TRBD1. Sequencing used CD4+ or CD8+ T cells sorted from blood, obtained in a trial of the OX40 agonist ivuxolimab. The receptor's source is an adult with an advanced solid tumor such as melanoma, head and neck, liver or kidney cancer. The CDR3 sequence is CASSYSGQGADQPQHF. The CDR3 DNA sequence: TGTGCCAGCAGTTACTCGGGACAGGGGGCTGACCAGCCCCAGCATTTT.